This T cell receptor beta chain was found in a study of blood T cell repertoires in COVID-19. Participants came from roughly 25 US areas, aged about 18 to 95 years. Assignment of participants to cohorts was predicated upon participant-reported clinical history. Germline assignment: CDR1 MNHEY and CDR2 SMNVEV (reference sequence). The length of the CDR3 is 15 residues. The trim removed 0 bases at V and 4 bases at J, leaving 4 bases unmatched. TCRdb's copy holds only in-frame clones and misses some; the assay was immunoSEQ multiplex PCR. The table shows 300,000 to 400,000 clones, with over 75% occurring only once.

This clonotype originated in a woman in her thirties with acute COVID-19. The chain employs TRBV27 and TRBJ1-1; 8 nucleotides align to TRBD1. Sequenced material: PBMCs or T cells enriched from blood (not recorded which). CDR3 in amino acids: CASSLSRTGSTEAFF. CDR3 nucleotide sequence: TGTGCCAGCAGTTTATCGAGGACAGGGAGCACTGAAGCTTTCTTT.